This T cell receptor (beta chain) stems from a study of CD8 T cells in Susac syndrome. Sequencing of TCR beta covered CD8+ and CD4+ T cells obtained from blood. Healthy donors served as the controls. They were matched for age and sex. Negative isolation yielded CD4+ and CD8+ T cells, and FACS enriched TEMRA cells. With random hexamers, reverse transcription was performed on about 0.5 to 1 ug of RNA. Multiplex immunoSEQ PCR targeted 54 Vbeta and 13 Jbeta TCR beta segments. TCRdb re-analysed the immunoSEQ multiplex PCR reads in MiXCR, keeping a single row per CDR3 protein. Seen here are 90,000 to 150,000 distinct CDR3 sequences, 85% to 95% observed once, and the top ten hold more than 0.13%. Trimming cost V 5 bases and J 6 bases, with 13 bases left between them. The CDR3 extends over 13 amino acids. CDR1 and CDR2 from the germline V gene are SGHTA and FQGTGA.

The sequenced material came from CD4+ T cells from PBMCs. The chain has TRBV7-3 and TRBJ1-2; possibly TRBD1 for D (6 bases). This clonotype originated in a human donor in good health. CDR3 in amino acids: CASSLGGGNGYTF. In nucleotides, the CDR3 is TGTGCCAGCAGCCTAGGGGGGGGTAATGGCTACACCTTC.